Given below is one T cell receptor (beta chain) in context. Its antigen is not known. The data were produced by immunoSEQ multiplex PCR, yet TCRdb's version contains in-frame clones alone and is incomplete. The sample shows approximately 640,000 clones, approximately 79% of them seen only once. Between the trimmed V and J ends, which lost 2 bases and 11 bases, there was a span of 16 bases. Per the germline V gene, CDR1 is GTSNPN and CDR2 is SVGIG (reference sequence). The CDR3 contains 12 residues. This record comes from a study of shared clonotypes between healthy human individuals. General study results and limits: In a few donors, around 5% of naive CD4 clonotypes appeared in common.

The chain uses TRBV30 and TRBJ2-7; no definite D call. This TCR derives from a woman aged 25 to 39 in good health. Material: memory CD4+ T cells sorted from blood. As for subset: CD45RA-negative fraction. CDR3 region: CAWSWSSIGKYF. As DNA, the CDR3 is TGTGCCTGGAGTTGGAGCTCCATAGGAAAGTACTTC.